The text below deals with one T cell receptor beta chain. Clones were read by immunoSEQ multiplex PCR, and TCRdb kept only the in-frame ones, dropping some. The repertoire consists of about 400,000 clones, with approximately 86% occurring once and the leading ten covering approximately 2.1%. Trimming took 6 bases from V and 8 from J; bases not matched to a gene: 10. The CDR3 runs 15 residues. Germline V gives CDR1 GTSNPN, CDR2 SVGIG (reference sequence). The data are from a study of blood T cell repertoires in COVID-19. Sequenced: PBMCs or T cells enriched from blood (not recorded which). The receptor's source is a woman aged 40 to 49 with acute COVID-19. V and J are TRBV30 and TRBJ1-4; 12 bases match TRBD1. The CDR3 protein is CACHRDRGPEEKLFF. The CDR3, as DNA: TGTGCCTGCCACCGGGACAGGGGGCCGGAAGAAAAACTGTTTTTT.